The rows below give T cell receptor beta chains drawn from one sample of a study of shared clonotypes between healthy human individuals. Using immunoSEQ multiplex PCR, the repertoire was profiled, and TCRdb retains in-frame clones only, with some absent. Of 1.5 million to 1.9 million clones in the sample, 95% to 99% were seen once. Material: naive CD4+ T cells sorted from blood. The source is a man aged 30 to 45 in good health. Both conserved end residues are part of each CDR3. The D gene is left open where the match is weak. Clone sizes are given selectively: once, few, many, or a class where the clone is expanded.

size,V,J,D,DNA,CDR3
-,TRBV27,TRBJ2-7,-,TGTGCCAGCAGTTTTCGTGGGCCCCCCTACGAGCAGTACTTC,CASSFRGPPYEQYF
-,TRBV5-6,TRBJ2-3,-,TGTGCCAGCAGCTTAAGCCAGGTGGGCACAGATACGCAGTATTTT,CASSLSQVGTDTQYF
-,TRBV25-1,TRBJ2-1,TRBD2,TGTGCCAGCAGTGCCATAGCGGGAGTGCGGAATGAGCAGTTCTTC,CASSAIAGVRNEQFF
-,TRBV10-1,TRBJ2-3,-,TGCGCCAGCAGTGTGAGTAGCGTTCCCACAGATACGCAGTATTTT,CASSVSSVPTDTQYF
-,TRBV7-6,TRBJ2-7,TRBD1,TGTGCCAGCAGCTTAGGGTTGGGGACAGGGCGCTACGAGCAGTACTTC,CASSLGLGTGRYEQYF
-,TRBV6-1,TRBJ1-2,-,TGTGCCAGCAGTGAAACAGGAGAAGGCTACACCTTC,CASSETGEGYTF
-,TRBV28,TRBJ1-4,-,TGTGCCAGCAGCTCGGCTAATGAAAAACTGTTTTTT,CASSSANEKLFF
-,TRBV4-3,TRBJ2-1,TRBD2,TGCGCCAGCAGCCATGGTTTCGGGCTAGCGGGAGACAATGAGCAGTTCTTC,CASSHGFGLAGDNEQFF
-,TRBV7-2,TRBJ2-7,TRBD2,TGTGCCAGCCGGCTGGCGGGAGGCTCCTACGAGCAGTACTTC,CASRLAGGSYEQYF
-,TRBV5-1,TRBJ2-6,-,TGCGCCAGCAGCTTGAGTTTTCCTGGGGCCAACGTCCTGACTTTC,CASSLSFPGANVLTF
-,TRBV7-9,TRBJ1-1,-,TGTGCCAGCAGCCCCGCCGGGGGGGGGAACACTGAAGCTTTCTTT,CASSPAGGGNTEAFF
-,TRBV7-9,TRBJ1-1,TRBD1,TGTGCCAGCAGCCAAGCGGGACAGGGGGCGGAAGCTTTCTTT,CASSQAGQGAEAFF
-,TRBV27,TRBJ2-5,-,TGTGCCAGCAGTGGCCGGGACTACCAAGAGACCCAGTACTTC,CASSGRDYQETQYF
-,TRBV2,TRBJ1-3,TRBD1,TGTGCCAGCAGCTTCTCCCAGGGGGGTATAGACACCATATATTTT,CASSFSQGGIDTIYF
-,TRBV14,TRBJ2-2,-,TGTGCCAGCGGACCCAACACCGGGGAGCTGTTTTTT,CASGPNTGELFF
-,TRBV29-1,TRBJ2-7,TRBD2,TGCAGCGTTAGCCCATCCTTCGGGACTAGCGGGGCTAGCTCCTACGAGCAGTACTTC,CSVSPSFGTSGASSYEQYF
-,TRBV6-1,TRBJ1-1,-,TGTGCCAGCAGTGAAGCGGCGACAGTACGGAACACTGAAGCTTTCTTT,CASSEAATVRNTEAFF
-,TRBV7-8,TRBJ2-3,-,TGTGCCAGCAGCTTTTTGCGGGGCACAGATACGCAGTATTTT,CASSFLRGTDTQYF
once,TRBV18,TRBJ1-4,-,TGTGCCAGCTCACCCCGGGGACCATCCCACCCAACTAATGAAAAACTGTTTTTT,CASSPRGPSHPTNEKLFF
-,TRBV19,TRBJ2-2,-,TGTGCCAGTAGTATTTCCGGGGCCAACACCGGGGAGCTGTTTTTT,CASSISGANTGELFF
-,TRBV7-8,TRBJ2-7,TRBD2,TGTGCCAGCAGCCTAGGCAGACTAGCGGGGACCTACGAGCAGTACTTC,CASSLGRLAGTYEQYF
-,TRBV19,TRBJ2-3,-,TGTGCCAGTAGTCCGGACGGGAACACAGATACGCAGTATTTT,CASSPDGNTDTQYF
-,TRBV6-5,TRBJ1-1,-,TGTGCCAGCAGTTACTCGCCGGACACTGAAGCTTTCTTT,CASSYSPDTEAFF
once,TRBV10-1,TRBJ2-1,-,TGCGCCAGCAGTACAGGGAATAATGAGCAGTTCTTC,CASSTGNNEQFF
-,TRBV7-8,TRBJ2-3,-,TGTGCCAGCAGCCCCCTTTCGGCAGCCCGGGCAGATACGCAGTATTTT,CASSPLSAARADTQYF
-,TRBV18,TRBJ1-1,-,TGTGCCAGCTCACCAAAGAGCCCGGCCGGGGGCACTGAAGCTTTCTTT,CASSPKSPAGGTEAFF
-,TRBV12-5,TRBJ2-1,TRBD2,TGTGCTAGTGCCATGGGACTAGCGTACAATGAGCAGTTCTTC,CASAMGLAYNEQFF
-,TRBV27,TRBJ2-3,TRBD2,TGTGCCAGCAGTCTTCGACTAGCGGGAGGGCTTAGTACGCAGTATTTT,CASSLRLAGGLSTQYF
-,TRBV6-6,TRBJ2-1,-,TGTGCCAGCACCTCAGAGGGCTCCTACAATGAGCAGTTCTTC,CASTSEGSYNEQFF
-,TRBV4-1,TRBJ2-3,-,TGCGCCAGCAGCCAAGAGGGGAGGTCGCAGTATTTT,CASSQEGRSQYF
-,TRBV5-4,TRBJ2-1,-,TGTGCCAGCAGCCCTACCTCCAATGAGCAGTTCTTC,CASSPTSNEQFF
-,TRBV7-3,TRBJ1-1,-,TGTGCCAGCAGCCCACAGGGGAACACTGAAGCTTTCTTT,CASSPQGNTEAFF
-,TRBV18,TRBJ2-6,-,TGTGCCAGCTCACCGTCGAGCGGGCCCTCTGGGGCCAACGTCCTGACTTTC,CASSPSSGPSGANVLTF
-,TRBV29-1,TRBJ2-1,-,TGCAGCGTTGAACCGACCTGGGGCTCCTACAATGAGCAGTTCTTC,CSVEPTWGSYNEQFF
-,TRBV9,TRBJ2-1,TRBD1,TGTGCCAGCAGCCTCCGGGACAGGGTCCACAATGAGCAGTTCTTC,CASSLRDRVHNEQFF
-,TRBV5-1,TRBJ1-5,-,TGCGCCAGCAGCCTAGGGGCAAATCAGCCCCAGCATTTT,CASSLGANQPQHF
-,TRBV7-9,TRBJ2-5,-,TGTGCCAGCAGCTTAGGTTCAGGGGCGGGAGAGACCCAGTACTTC,CASSLGSGAGETQYF
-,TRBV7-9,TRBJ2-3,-,TGTGCCAGCAGGTCCCCTCTCCGGGACCTAGATACGCAGTATTTT,CASRSPLRDLDTQYF
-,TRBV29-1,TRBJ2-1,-,TGCAGCGCCGAGCCCGGGTACAGGGAGCAGTTCTTC,CSAEPGYREQFF
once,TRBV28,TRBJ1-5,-,TGTGCCAGCAACCGTGCGGGCTATCAGCCCCAGCATTTT,CASNRAGYQPQHF
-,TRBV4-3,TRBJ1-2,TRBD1,TGCGCCAGCAGCCCAGGACAGGGGATGAATGGCTACACCTTC,CASSPGQGMNGYTF
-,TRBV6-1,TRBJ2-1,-,TGTGCCAGCAGCCAGAGCGGGCAGACCTACAATGAGCAGTTCTTC,CASSQSGQTYNEQFF
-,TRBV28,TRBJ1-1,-,TGTGCCAGCAGTTTCAGGGGTAGGGGGACTGAAGCTTTCTTT,CASSFRGRGTEAFF
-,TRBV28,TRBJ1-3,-,TGTGCCAGCACCTCACAGCACTCTGGAAACACCATATATTTT,CASTSQHSGNTIYF
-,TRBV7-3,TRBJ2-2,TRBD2,TGTGCCAGCAGCTTGACTAGCGGGAGTGTTCACTTCGCCGGGGAGCTGTTTTTT,CASSLTSGSVHFAGELFF
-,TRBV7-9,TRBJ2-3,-,TGTGCCAGCACCCCGGGAGCAGGTACAGATACGCAGTATTTT,CASTPGAGTDTQYF
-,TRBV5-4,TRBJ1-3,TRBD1,TGTGCCAGCAGCGCGCGGACAGGGTCGATATCTGGAAACACCATATATTTT,CASSARTGSISGNTIYF
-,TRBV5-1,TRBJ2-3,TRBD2,TGCGCCAGCAGCCCCGGACTAGCGGGAGGGATCCCTAGCACAGATACGCAGTATTTT,CASSPGLAGGIPSTDTQYF
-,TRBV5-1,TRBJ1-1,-,TGCGCCAGCAGCTTGGGGGTAGTAGTGGTCAGGCGAGACACTGAAGCTTTCTTT,CASSLGVVVVRRDTEAFF
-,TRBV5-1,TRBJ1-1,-,TGCGCCAGCAGCGCGGATGGGCAGGGCAACACTGAAGCTTTCTTT,CASSADGQGNTEAFF